These 14 T cell receptor beta chains originate from one sample sequenced in a study of cytotoxic CD8 clonotypes in ibrutinib-treated CLL. TCRdb's copy holds only in-frame clones and misses some; the assay was immunoSEQ multiplex PCR. Found here are around 200,000 clones, about four fifths of them singletons; the top ten hold roughly 11%. The sequenced sample was PBMCs, obtained after 12 months of ibrutinib treatment. All receptors derive from a human donor with chronic lymphocytic leukemia.

The V and J genes are TRBV19 and TRBJ2-3; D call uncertain. CDR1 LNHDA and CDR2 SQIVND come from the germline V gene (reference sequence). The CDR3 extends over 12 amino acids. V gave up 3 bases and J gave up 4 bases, with 5 bases separating them. The CDR3 bases are TGTGCCAGTAGTATGACGGCAGATACGCAGTATTTT. Its translation is CASSMTADTQYF.

The chain recombines TRBV13 with TRBJ2-5; 10 nucleotides line up with TRBD1. Trimming removed 4 bases from V and 1 base from J; junction bases left unmatched: 3. The germline V gene encodes CDR1 PRHDT and CDR2 FYEKMQ (reference sequence). The CDR3 totals 15 residues. The CDR3 sequence: CASSSRTGGQETQYF. The DNA of the CDR3 is TGTGCCAGCAGCTCAAGGACAGGGGGCCAAGAGACCCAGTACTTC.

The rearrangement links TRBV4-1 to TRBJ2-3, with D hard to call. This CDR3 has 15 amino acids. Trimming removed 1 base from V and 0 bases from J, with 8 bases in between. CDR1 and CDR2 (germline): MGHRA, YSYEKL. The CDR3 region is CASSQARTSTDTQYF. CDR3 sequence (DNA): TGCGCCAGCAGCCAAGCTAGGACCAGCACAGATACGCAGTATTTT.

This chain connects TRBV18 to TRBJ2-3; D not resolved. The CDR3 spans 14 residues. Trimming shortened V by 2 bases and J by 9 bases, and 15 bases separated the two germline ends. Germline V CDR1 and CDR2: KGHSH, LQKENI. The CDR3 is CASSPTGTRSTQYF. CDR3 DNA: TGTGCCAGCTCACCAACCGGAACCCGGAGCACGCAGTATTTT.

The V call is TRBV7-9, the J call TRBJ1-1; 7 bases fit TRBD1. Trimming removed 5 bases from V and 10 bases from J; junction bases left unmatched: 1. CDR1 is SEHNR and CDR2 is FQNEAQ in the germline V gene (reference sequence). This CDR3 spans 10 amino acids. The CDR3 nucleotides are TGTGCCAGCAGCCCAGGGGGAGCTTTCTTT. This codes for CASSPGGAFF.

This CDR3 reads CASSRDRDYGYTF. The CDR3 coding sequence is TGCGCCAGCAGCCGGGACAGGGACTATGGCTACACCTTC. The J gene is TRBJ1-2, the V gene TRBV5-1; TRBD1 matches at 9 bases. This CDR3 has 13 amino acids. The trim removed 4 bases at V and 3 bases at J, leaving 1 base unmatched. Germline V gene lookup returns CDR1 SGHRS and CDR2 YFSETQ.

This clone was detected a few times. The CDR3 loop is CASSVPPPGPQTQYF. CDR3 sequence (DNA): TGTGCCAGCAGTGTCCCGCCTCCGGGGCCCCAGACCCAGTACTTC. The chain uses TRBV6-5 and TRBJ2-5; either TRBD1 or TRBD2 may supply D (5 bases each). This CDR3 comprises 15 residues. V was pared by 5 bases and J by 6 bases, with 19 bases between. Germline-derived CDR1 and CDR2 are MNHEY and SVGAGI.

This clone was seen more than once but under ten times. The chain has TRBV6-5 and TRBJ2-7, with 12 nucleotides matching TRBD2. V lost 5 bases and J lost 7; bases outside the gene matches: 9. The CDR3 is made up of 15 amino acids. CDR1 is MNHEY, CDR2 SVGAGI, per germline. The CDR3 DNA sequence: TGTGCCAGCAGTCCTAGACTAGCGGGAGTAGGAGAGCAGTACTTC. The encoded protein is CASSPRLAGVGEQYF.

J is TRBJ1-2 and V is TRBV18, with D possibly matching TRBD1 (5 bases). This CDR3 is built from 14 residues. The germline V gene has CDR1 KGHSH and CDR2 LQKENI. Trimming removed 2 bases at V and 7 bases at J, with 14 bases between. This CDR3 is CASSPSLREAGYTF. The CDR3 bases are TGTGCCAGCTCACCAAGTCTCAGGGAGGCTGGCTACACCTTC. Full variable domain (remainder filled in from reference TRBV18 and TRBJ1-2): NAGVMQNPRHLVRRRGQEARLRCSPMKGHSHVYWYRQLPEEGLKFMVYLQKENIIDESGMPKERFSAEFPKEGPSILRIQQVVRGDSAAYFCASSPSLREAGYTFGSGTRLTVV.

In the case of this clone: The junction shows a germline mismatch at one end, possibly a read error. The identical CDR3 is also encoded by other nucleotide sequences in the sample. V is TRBV7-9 and J is TRBJ2-7; 7 nucleotides align to TRBD1. CDR1 is SEHNR, CDR2 FQNEAQ, per germline (reference sequence). CDR3 size: 14 residues. CDR3: CASSYRTGGYEQYF. CDR3 sequence (DNA): TGTGCCAGCAGCTACCGGACAGGTGGCTACGAGCAGTATTTC.

The DNA for the CDR3 is TGTGCCAGCAGTTACCGGGCCGCTTACGAGCAGTACTTC. This gives the protein CASSYRAAYEQYF. V is TRBV27 and J is TRBJ2-7; D unresolved. The V and J ends lost 4 bases and 4 bases respectively, with 11 bases between them. The CDR3 loop spans 13 amino acids. Germline V gene data show CDR1 as MNHEY and CDR2 as SMNVEV (reference sequence).

This clone occurred a few times. The V call is TRBV5-1, the J call TRBJ2-5; TRBD1 agrees at 9 bases. Trimming at V came to 3 bases and at J to 5 bases, leaving 8 bases not matched to a gene. The germline V gene encodes CDR1 SGHRS and CDR2 YFSETQ. This CDR3 has 15 amino acids. The CDR3 sequence: CASSSGQGPTETQYF. The CDR3 bases are TGCGCCAGCAGCTCGGGACAGGGTCCTACGGAGACCCAGTACTTC. The complete variable domain, with remaining parts taken from reference TRBV5-1 and TRBJ2-5, reads KAGVTQTPRYLIKTRGQQVTLSCSPISGHRSVSWYQQTPGQGLQFLFEYFSETQRNKGNFPGRFSGRQFSNSRSEMNVSTLELGDSALYLCASSSGQGPTETQYFGPGTRLLVL.

The gene calls are TRBV6-1 and TRBJ1-2; D perhaps matches TRBD1 (5 bases). The CDR3 runs 16 residues. Germline-derived CDR1 and CDR2 are MNHNS and SASEGT. V was clipped by 1 base and J by 8 bases, with 20 bases between them. The chain's CDR3 is CASSEVPGQPRRGYTF. CDR3 coding DNA: TGTGCCAGCAGTGAAGTCCCAGGACAACCGCGACGGGGCTACACCTTC.

With respect to this clone: A read error may account for a junction end that differs from germline. The chain employs TRBV18 and TRBJ2-3; possibly TRBD2 for D (5 bases). Per the germline V gene, CDR1 is KGHSH and CDR2 is LQKENI. The CDR3 spans 15 residues. The CDR3 region has the DNA TGTGCCAGCTCCCCACGGGCGGGTCCTGGGGATACGCAGTATTTT. It translates to CASSPRAGPGDTQYF. The full variable domain, rest sourced from reference TRBV18 and TRBJ2-3, is NAGVMQNPRHLVRRRGQEARLRCSPMKGHSHVYWYRQLPEEGLKFMVYLQKENIIDESGMPKERFSAEFPKEGPSILRIQQVVRGDSAAYFCASSPRAGPGDTQYFGPGTRLTVL.